The 10 T cell receptor beta chains below were found in one sample sequenced in a study of PD-L1 blockade in urothelial cancer. Measured with immunoSEQ multiplex PCR; TCRdb has only the in-frame clones, and not every one. The table records about 69,000 clones, roughly 89% of them present only once. This sample comprised PBMCs, obtained around atezolizumab (anti-PD-L1) treatment. The receptors come from a man in his fifties or sixties with urothelial cancer.

CDR3 sequence reads: CASIMNRKYNSPLHF. CDR3 coding DNA: TGTGCCAGCATAATGAACAGAAAGTATAATTCACCCCTCCACTTT. V usage is TRBV6-6 and J usage is TRBJ1-6; no firm D call. CDR3 size: 15 residues. V gave up 7 bases and J gave up 4 bases, with 14 bases separating them. The germline V gene encodes CDR1 MNHNY and CDR2 SVGAGI (reference sequence).

This chain joins TRBV4-1 and TRBJ1-6; D uncertain. The germline V gene encodes CDR1 MGHRA and CDR2 YSYEKL. V gave up 1 base and J gave up 7 bases, with 11 bases separating them. The CDR3 covers 15 residues. Here the CDR3 reads CASSQGIGGNSPLHF. Here the CDR3 DNA reads TGCGCCAGCAGCCAAGGGATCGGAGGAAATTCACCCCTCCACTTT.

The chain is built from TRBV6-6 and TRBJ1-3, with D perhaps TRBD1 (6 bases). Germline V gene lookup returns CDR1 MNHNY and CDR2 SVGAGI (reference sequence). V lost 5 bases to trimming and J lost 1 base, with 15 bases between them. The CDR3 loop spans 16 amino acids. Written as DNA, the CDR3 is TGTGCCAGCAGTGACTTCGTACAGGGTTCTGGAAACACCATATATTTT. This translates into CASSDFVQGSGNTIYF.

This chain joins TRBV28 and TRBJ1-2; 7 bases are a match to TRBD1. The CDR3 totals 13 residues. The V gene's germline CDR1 is MDHEN and CDR2 SYDVKM. Germline trimming cut 6 bases from V and 5 bases from J; bases unmatched to any gene: 6. CDR3 residues: CASRLRGLYGYTF. The CDR3 coding sequence is TGTGCCAGCAGATTAAGGGGGCTTTATGGCTACACCTTC.

V and J are TRBV19 and TRBJ2-7; 8 bases line up with TRBD1. After removal of 5 bases from V and 2 bases from J, the junction contained 5 bases not matched to a gene. The length of the CDR3 is 14 residues. Per the germline V gene, CDR1 is LNHDA and CDR2 is SQIVND (reference sequence). CDR3 coding DNA: TGTGCCAGTAGTCGGGACAGGATCCCCTACGAGCAGTACTTC. Translation gives CASSRDRIPYEQYF.

This chain's CDR3 is CASSPSGTEADTQYF. The CDR3 DNA follows: TGTGCCAGCTCACCTTCTGGGACTGAGGCAGATACGCAGTATTTT. This chain uses TRBV18 with TRBJ2-3; perhaps TRBD2 as D (6 bases). The CDR3 length is 15 residues. V was clipped by 3 bases and J by 4 bases, with 14 bases between them. Looked up from germline, CDR1 is KGHSH and CDR2 is LQKENI.

This clone was counted a single time. The chain couples TRBV7-9 to TRBJ2-1; D ambiguous. From germline, CDR1 is SEHNR and CDR2 FQNEAQ (reference sequence). The CDR3 consists of 15 residues. The V and J ends lost 1 base and 8 bases respectively, with 15 bases between them. CDR3 region: CASSLGRLKPHEQFF. DNA of the CDR3: TGTGCCAGCAGCTTAGGGCGGCTCAAACCCCATGAGCAGTTCTTC.

V and J are TRBV7-3 and TRBJ2-2; the D is unclear. The germline V gene has CDR1 SGHTA and CDR2 FQGTGA. Trimming cost V 4 bases and J 6 bases, with 12 bases left between them. The CDR3 is 14 amino acids. CDR3 nucleotide sequence: TGTGCCAGCAGCTCCTCATCTATGCCCGGGGAGCTGTTTTTT. This encodes CASSSSSMPGELFF.

The genes are TRBV6-6 and TRBJ1-1, with a tentative D call TRBD1 (6 bases). The germline V gene has CDR1 MNHNY and CDR2 SVGAGI (reference sequence). The CDR3 has 13 residues. The germline V and J ends were trimmed by 8 bases and 1 base, with 11 bases remaining between them. CDR3 loop: CASLQGTNTEAFF. The CDR3 DNA sequence: TGTGCCAGCCTACAGGGAACGAACACTGAAGCTTTCTTT.

The chain links TRBV19 to TRBJ2-1; 10 bases map to TRBD2. CDR1 and CDR2 (germline): LNHDA, SQIVND (reference sequence). The CDR3 is made up of 14 amino acids. Trimming removed 7 bases from V and 9 bases from J; junction bases left unmatched: 9. CDR3 amino acids: CASTRAGGFGEQFF. In DNA, the CDR3 is TGTGCCAGTACCCGAGCGGGGGGGTTCGGTGAGCAGTTCTTC.